Shown below are 27 T cell receptor beta chains from a single sample sequenced in a study of prognosis after radiotherapy for stage I lung cancer. Using two-round multiplex PCR, the authors amplified TCR beta CDR3 from genomic DNA. With primers specific to each TRBV and TRBJ gene, the first-round PCR was performed. A single record per CDR3 protein comes from TCRdb applying MiXCR to the multiplex PCR reads. This table has about 30,000 distinct CDR3 sequences, less than 40% appearing once. The specimen was PBMCs, collected before or after stereotactic body radiation therapy (not recorded which). The origin of the receptors is a donor aged 50 or older with non-small cell lung cancer.

This clonotype appeared many times. The chain recombines TRBV15 with TRBJ2-5, with 8 bases matching TRBD1. This CDR3 has 15 amino acids. Germline CDR1 reads LNHNV; CDR2 reads YYDKDF (reference sequence). Germline trimming cut 1 base from V and 2 bases from J; bases unmatched to any gene: 3. This chain's CDR3 is CATSRGTGLQETQYF. The CDR3, as DNA: TGTGCCACCAGCAGAGGGACAGGGCTTCAAGAGACCCAGTACTTC.

As concerns this clonotype: A far bigger clonotype differs at one base, so this is likely a read error. The chain joins TRBV6-2 or TRBV6-3 to TRBJ2-7; D unclear. Deletions cut 8 bases from V and 9 bases from J, with 14 bases between. The CDR3 length is 11 residues. The germline V gene encodes CDR1 MNHEY and CDR2 SVGEGT. The CDR3 spells CASQEVNGQYF. DNA of the CDR3: TGTGCCAGCCAAGAGGTCAACGGGCAGTACTTC.

This clonotype was seen repeatedly, ten times or more. The genes are TRBV20-1 and TRBJ2-3; D tentatively reads TRBD1 or TRBD2 (7 bases each). Trimming cost V 8 bases and J 5 bases, with 11 bases left between them. Germline assignment: CDR1 DFQATT and CDR2 SNEGSKA (reference sequence). This CDR3 is 11 amino acids long. CDR3: CSPRGGDTQYF. The CDR3 nucleotides read TGCAGTCCCAGGGGGGGAGATACGCAGTATTTT.

This clonotype has a count of ten or more. This rearrangement joins TRBV3-1 to TRBJ2-5; TRBD2 matches at 13 bases. CDR1 is LGHDT and CDR2 is YNNKEL in the germline V gene (reference sequence). CDR3 length: 17 amino acids. V lost 0 bases and J lost 5; bases outside the gene matches: 6. For the CDR3, the DNA is TGTGCCAGCAGCCAAGATCGACTAGCGGGAGGTGTTGAGACCCAGTACTTC. The encoded protein is CASSQDRLAGGVETQYF.

In this sample, this clonotype turned up many times. The genes are TRBV29-1 and TRBJ1-2; 9 bases fit TRBD1. CDR1 and CDR2 (germline): SQVTM, ANQGSEA. V lost 2 bases to trimming and J lost 8 bases; unmatched junction nucleotides: 9. The length of the CDR3 is 14 residues. The CDR3 reads CSVEQTGGAGGYTF. The DNA for the CDR3 is TGCAGCGTTGAACAGACAGGGGGTGCCGGAGGCTACACCTTC.

This clonotype was detected once. This chain uses TRBV27 with TRBJ2-3; D unresolved. The germline V and J ends were trimmed by 0 bases and 11 bases, with 12 bases remaining between them. CDR1 and CDR2 (germline): MNHEY, SMNVEV (reference sequence). The CDR3 sequence is 13 residues long. The CDR3 DNA sequence: TGTGCCAGCAGTTTATCGAGCCTAGACGTGCAGTATTTT. The encoded protein is CASSLSSLDVQYF.

This clonotype was recorded many times. The chain combines TRBV27 with TRBJ2-5, with unresolved D. This CDR3 has 13 residues. Trimming took off 3 bases at V and 5 bases at J, with 10 bases between the two ends. Germline-derived CDR1 and CDR2 are MNHEY and SMNVEV (reference sequence). The CDR3: CASSFGSVETQYF. The CDR3, as DNA: TGTGCCAGCAGTTTCGGCAGCGTCGAGACCCAGTACTTC.

This clonotype was seen repeatedly, ten times or more. The chain is built from TRBV30 and TRBJ2-7, with 9 bases that match TRBD1. The trim removed 1 base at V and 2 bases at J, leaving 9 bases unmatched. Germline V gene sequence: CDR1 GTSNPN, CDR2 SVGIG (reference sequence). The CDR3 covers 16 residues. The DNA for the CDR3 is TGTGCCTGGAGTGCCCCTAGAGACAGGGGGACCTACGAGCAGTACTTC. This sequence encodes CAWSAPRDRGTYEQYF.

As concerns this clonotype: A clone one base away is much larger, so this may be a read error. The chain carries TRBV7-9 and TRBJ2-5; TRBD2 might be the D (5 bases). The CDR3 runs to 16 residues. V was pared by 5 bases and J by 7 bases, with 23 bases between. CDR1 is SEHNR, CDR2 FQNEAQ, per germline (reference sequence). The CDR3 nucleotides read TGTGCCAGCAGCCCAAGGTTAGTCGTCGGTGAGGGGACCCAGTACTTC. Amino acid sequence: CASSPRLVVGEGTQYF.

This clonotype was found many times. The chain links TRBV6-5 to TRBJ2-3; 12 bases align to TRBD2. In germline, CDR1 is MNHEY, CDR2 SVGAGI. With V trimmed by 2 bases and J by 4 bases, 4 bases remained unmatched. This CDR3 has 16 amino acids. In nucleotides, the CDR3 is TGTGCCAGCAGTTACGGAGGACTAGCGGGATCAGATACGCAGTATTTT. It translates to CASSYGGLAGSDTQYF.

There are a few counts of this clonotype. The CDR3 is CASSSGIRENIQYF. Written as DNA, the CDR3 is TGTGCCAGTAGTAGCGGCATCAGGGAGAACATTCAGTACTTC. This chain connects TRBV19 to TRBJ2-4, with D perhaps TRBD1 or TRBD2 (5 bases each). The CDR3 spans 14 residues. From germline, CDR1 is LNHDA and CDR2 SQIVND (reference sequence). V was clipped by 4 bases and J by 7 bases, with 14 bases between them.

This clonotype has at least ten counts. In this CDR3 the conserved last residue, phenylalanine or tryptophan, is missing, so a read error is likely. This chain uses TRBV4-1 with TRBJ2-1; weak D call: TRBD1 (5 bases). The germline CDR1 and CDR2 sequences are MGHRA and YSYEKL. The CDR3 has 15 amino acids. The ends were cut back, 0 bases at V and 4 bases at J, with 10 bases in the middle. The CDR3, as DNA: TGCGCCAGCAGCCAAGATGCTGGACAATACAATGAGCAGTTCCTC. This encodes CASSQDAGQYNEQFL.

The sample holds many counts of this clonotype. DNA for the CDR3: TGTGCCAGCAGTCCGTGGACTAGAGGGGGTGGAGAGACCCAGTACTTC. Translation: CASSPWTRGGGETQYF. The V and J genes are TRBV27 and TRBJ2-5; the D gene is possibly TRBD2 (7 bases). Trimming took 5 bases from V and 4 from J, leaving 20 bases between them. From germline, CDR1 is MNHEY and CDR2 SMNVEV (reference sequence). This CDR3 spans 16 amino acids.

This clonotype was recorded at least ten times. This may come from a read error, since a much larger clone is one base off. The CDR3 DNA is TGTGCCAGCAGAGATCAGGGGCCGAACAGCGGGGAGCTGTTTTTT. Its protein product is CASRDQGPNSGELFF. J is TRBJ2-2 and V is TRBV6-1, with D possibly matching TRBD1 (6 bases). Germline lookup yields CDR1 MNHNS and CDR2 SASEGT. This CDR3 has 15 residues.

This clonotype was observed many times. V and J are TRBV10-3 and TRBJ1-1; D is unresolved. The germline V gene has CDR1 ENHRY and CDR2 SYGVKD. CDR3 length equals 12 residues. Deletions cut 4 bases from V and 3 bases from J, with 6 bases between. The CDR3 coding sequence is TGTGCCATCAGTGGCAGCTACACTGAAGCTTTCTTT. Residues: CAISGSYTEAFF.

The CDR3 region is CASSPGTSGGAFETQYF. CDR3 bases: TGCGCCAGCAGCCCCGGGACTAGCGGGGGGGCATTTGAGACCCAGTACTTC. The chain recombines TRBV5-1 with TRBJ2-5; 16 nucleotides match TRBD2. After removal of 4 bases from V and 5 bases from J, the junction contained 8 bases not matched to a gene. Germline V gene data show CDR1 as SGHRS and CDR2 as YFSETQ. There are 17 residues in the CDR3.

Regarding this clonotype: Possible read error: a much larger clone is one base away. The CDR3 is CASIPRPVPLGEAFF. The CDR3 nucleotides read TGTGCCAGCATCCCGCGGCCAGTCCCCCTAGGTGAAGCTTTCTTT. The chain couples TRBV7-8 to TRBJ1-1; unclear D gene. With 7 bases removed from V and 7 bases from J, the gap between germline ends came to 22 bases. There are 15 residues in the CDR3. Germline lookup yields CDR1 SGHVS and CDR2 FQNEAQ.

This clonotype showed up many times. The CDR3 DNA is TGTGCCAGCAGTTTTGGGGATACGCAGTATTTT. It codes for CASSFGDTQYF. The chain links TRBV27 to TRBJ2-3; D uncertain. The CDR3 is made up of 11 amino acids. Germline-derived CDR1 and CDR2 are MNHEY and SMNVEV (reference sequence). V was trimmed by 3 bases and J by 6 bases, leaving 4 bases between them.

This clonotype was found once. A far larger clone is only one base removed, so a read error is likely. The V and J genes are TRBV7-9 and TRBJ2-1, with D hard to call. The CDR3 consists of 14 residues. Deletions cut 1 base from V and 9 bases from J, with 13 bases between. Per germline, CDR1 SEHNR and CDR2 FQNEAQ (reference sequence). The CDR3 DNA sequence: TGTGCCAGCAGCTTAGTCAAACTAATGGTTGAGCAGTTCTTC. Encoded protein: CASSLVKLMVEQFF.

This clonotype was counted ten times or more. The chain combines TRBV6-5 with TRBJ2-7, with D unclear. CDR1 is MNHEY, CDR2 SVGAGI, per germline. The length of the CDR3 is 14 residues. V was pared by 0 bases and J by 0 bases, with 6 bases between. CDR3 sequence reads: CASSYSQSSYEQYF. The CDR3 DNA sequence: TGTGCCAGCAGTTACTCGCAGAGCTCCTACGAGCAGTACTTC.

A word on this clonotype: This may be a read error: a much more frequent sequence differs by one nucleotide. The chain carries TRBV29-1 and TRBJ2-2; a possible D gene is TRBD2 (5 bases). Germline lookup yields CDR1 SQVTM and CDR2 ANQGSEA. The CDR3 runs to 12 residues. The CDR3 spells CSVRRSTGDLFF. The DNA of the CDR3 is TGCAGCGTTCGTAGAAGCACCGGGGATCTGTTTTTT.

To note about this clonotype: This may be a read error, as it is one base from a much larger clone. The rearrangement joins TRBV4-2 to TRBJ2-5; 9 bases line up with TRBD2. Germline loops: CDR1 LGHNA, CDR2 YNFKEQ. The CDR3 length is 18 residues. The CDR3 region is CASSQELDGRGGPENQYF. The DNA for the CDR3 is TGTGCCAGCAGCCAAGAGTTGGATGGGCGGGGGGGCCCAGAGAACCAGTACTTC.

This clonotype showed up many times. The chain has TRBV5-1 and TRBJ1-6; D is unresolved. The CDR3 spans 15 residues. CDR1 SGHRS and CDR2 YFSETQ come from the germline V gene. Trimming pared 4 bases from V and 0 bases from J, leaving 8 bases between. CDR3 sequence: CASSRIGSYNSPLHF. In DNA form, the CDR3 reads TGCGCCAGCAGCCGGATTGGCTCCTATAATTCACCCCTCCACTTT.

Many counts were recorded for this clonotype. The chain links TRBV6-1 to TRBJ2-7, with 8 nucleotides matching TRBD2. Germline V gene data show CDR1 as MNHNS and CDR2 as SASEGT. Trimming took 4 bases from V and 6 from J; bases not matched to a gene: 8. The CDR3 sequence is 14 residues long. The CDR3 is CASSVPGGPGEQYF. DNA of the CDR3: TGTGCCAGCAGTGTCCCGGGAGGGCCGGGCGAGCAGTACTTC.

This clonotype was observed many times. The gene calls are TRBV11-2 and TRBJ1-2, with D tentatively TRBD1 (5 bases). From germline, CDR1 is SGHAT and CDR2 FQNNGV. V lost 1 base, J lost 8 bases, and 11 bases lay in between. The CDR3 is made up of 13 amino acids. In DNA form, the CDR3 reads TGTGCCAGCAGCTTAGTCGAAGGGGTCGGCTACACCTTC. Protein: CASSLVEGVGYTF.

Details on this clonotype: The junction departs from the called germline gene at one end, perhaps through a read error. The DNA of the CDR3 is TGTGCCAGCAGTGGTCCCTGGACGGAAGAGACCCTGTACTTC. Translating gives CASSGPWTEETLYF. The chain recombines TRBV2 with TRBJ2-5; no firm D call. The CDR3 runs 14 residues. The germline V gene encodes CDR1 SNHLY and CDR2 FYNNEI.

The chain couples TRBV2 to TRBJ2-2; 15 positions agree with TRBD2. This CDR3 region has 17 residues. The V and J ends lost 7 bases and 7 bases, in that order; junction bases with no gene match: 10. Germline V gene data show CDR1 as SNHLY and CDR2 as FYNNEI. The CDR3 DNA reads as TGTGCCAGCAACCCCGGGACTAGCGGGGGGTATAACGGGGAGCTGTTTTTT. It encodes CASNPGTSGGYNGELFF.